Presented here are 8 T cell receptor beta chains from one specimen sequenced in a study of shared clonotypes between healthy human individuals. TCRdb keeps only in-frame clones here, not all; method: immunoSEQ multiplex PCR. The sample records roughly 2,000,000 clones, around 93% being singletons. CD45RO-negative, CCR7-selected cells formed the naive CD8 fraction, which excluded terminally differentiated effector memory CD45RA+ cells. Material: naive CD8+ T cells from PBMCs. These receptors were collected from a man younger than 35 in good health. Some clones in this sample may be carry-over from other donors' samples.

This clone was detected only a few times. This sequence joins TRBV5-6 and TRBJ1-1; D not certain. The CDR3 runs 14 residues. V was trimmed by 0 bases and J by 3 bases, leaving 9 bases between them. Germline V lookup: CDR1 SGHDT, CDR2 YYEEEE. The DNA of the CDR3 is TGTGCCAGCAGCTTGGTGGGGTCGGACACTGAAGCTTTCTTT. Translating gives CASSLVGSDTEAFF.

CDR3 bases: TGTGCCAGCACCCCGGGGGGCAAGCCGGGACTAGCGGGTTCCTACGAGCAGTACTTC. Its protein is CASTPGGKPGLAGSYEQYF. J is TRBJ2-7 and V is TRBV7-3; TRBD2 matches 12 bases. Germline values: CDR1 SGHTA, CDR2 FQGTGA. The CDR3 consists of 19 residues. With V trimmed by 7 bases and J by 1 base, 17 bases remained unmatched.

The rearrangement links TRBV28 to TRBJ1-2, with a tentative D call TRBD1 (5 bases). CDR1 MDHEN and CDR2 SYDVKM come from the germline V gene. CDR3 length: 15 amino acids. Trimming took 6 bases from V and 3 from J, leaving 17 bases between them. The CDR3 DNA reads TGTGCCAGCAGCCCATACCGGGACGGCTACTATGGCTACACCTTC. This encodes CASSPYRDGYYGYTF.

Concerning this clone: The same CDR3 can be traced to other DNA sequences in this sample. This chain connects TRBV6-1 to TRBJ1-5; the D is unclear. This CDR3 comprises 11 residues. V was shortened by 3 bases and J by 7 bases, with 4 bases between the two germline ends. Germline V CDR1 and CDR2: MNHNS, SASEGT. The CDR3 bases are TGTGCCAGCAGTGAGGGCCAGCCCCAGCATTTT. This codes for CASSEGQPQHF.

This sequence joins TRBV7-9 and TRBJ2-1; 13 bases agree with TRBD2. The CDR3 sequence is 16 residues long. Germline-derived CDR1 and CDR2 are SEHNR and FQNEAQ (reference sequence). J lost 5 bases, V lost 1 base, and 2 bases had no gene match. CDR3 in DNA: TGTGCCAGCAGCTTAGGGACTAGCGGGAGCAACAATGAGCAGTTCTTC. This sequence encodes CASSLGTSGSNNEQFF.

CDR3 region: CASSSASGSGDEQFF. The CDR3 nucleotides are TGCGCCAGCAGCAGTGCTAGCGGGAGTGGCGATGAGCAGTTCTTC. This rearrangement joins TRBV5-1 to TRBJ2-1; 10 positions match TRBD2. The CDR3 has 15 amino acids. CDR1 is SGHRS and CDR2 is YFSETQ in the germline V gene. Trimming took 4 bases from V and 8 from J; bases not matched to a gene: 9. The complete variable domain, with remaining parts taken from reference TRBV5-1 and TRBJ2-1, reads KAGVTQTPRYLIKTRGQQVTLSCSPISGHRSVSWYQQTPGQGLQFLFEYFSETQRNKGNFPGRFSGRQFSNSRSEMNVSTLELGDSALYLCASSSASGSGDEQFFGPGTRLTVL.

V is TRBV11-1 and J is TRBJ2-1, with 8 nucleotides matching TRBD1. Germline loops: CDR1 SGHAT, CDR2 FQDESV (reference sequence). The CDR3 loop spans 12 amino acids. Unmatched junction bases numbered 1, after V lost 4 bases and J lost 8 bases. CDR3: CASSWTGYEQFF. CDR3 bases: TGTGCCAGCAGCTGGACAGGGTATGAGCAGTTCTTC.

Worth noting for this clone: This sample also contains other DNA sequences that code for the same CDR3. The J gene is TRBJ1-1, the V gene TRBV19; the D gene is possibly TRBD1 (5 bases). The germline V gene encodes CDR1 LNHDA and CDR2 SQIVND (reference sequence). V was clipped by 3 bases and J by 5 bases, with 16 bases between them. This CDR3 is built from 15 residues. CDR3 amino acids: CASSIFGTLGTEAFF. The CDR3 DNA is TGTGCCAGTAGTATTTTCGGGACCCTGGGGACTGAAGCTTTCTTT.